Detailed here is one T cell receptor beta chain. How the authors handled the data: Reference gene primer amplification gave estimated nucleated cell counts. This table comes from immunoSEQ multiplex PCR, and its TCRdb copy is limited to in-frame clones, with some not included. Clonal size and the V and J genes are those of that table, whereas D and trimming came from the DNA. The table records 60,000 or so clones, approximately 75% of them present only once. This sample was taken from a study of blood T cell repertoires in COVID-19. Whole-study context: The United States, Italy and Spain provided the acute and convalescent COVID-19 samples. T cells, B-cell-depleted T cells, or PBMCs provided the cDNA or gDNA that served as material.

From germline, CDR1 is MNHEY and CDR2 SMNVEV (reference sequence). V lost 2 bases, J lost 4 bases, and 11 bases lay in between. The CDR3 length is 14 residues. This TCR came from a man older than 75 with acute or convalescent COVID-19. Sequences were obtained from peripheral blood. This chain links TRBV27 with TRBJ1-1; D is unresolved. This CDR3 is CASSLKQLGTEAFF. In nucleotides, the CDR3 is TGTGCCAGCAGTTTAAAGCAACTTGGCACTGAAGCTTTCTTT.